This T cell receptor beta chain derives from a study of T cells after posttransplantation cyclophosphamide. This clone was recorded many times. This table comes from immunoSEQ multiplex PCR, and its TCRdb copy is limited to in-frame clones, with some not included. The profile covers roughly 34,000 clones, none occurring a single time. The V gene's germline CDR1 is MRHNA and CDR2 SNTAGT. The CDR3 runs 14 residues. The V gene end was trimmed by 4 bases and the J gene end by 9 bases; junction bases not matched to a gene: 2. The gene calls are TRBV6-4 and TRBJ2-6; TRBD2 aligns across 11 bases. Material for sequencing was PBMCs. This TCR derives from a woman aged 25 to 39 in good health and a related stem cell transplant donor. The CDR3 region has the DNA TGTGCCAGCAGTGCTAGCGGGGGGTTCAACGTCCTGACTTTC. Its protein product is CASSASGGFNVLTF.